The 24 T cell receptor beta chains given below trace back to one sample, sequenced in a study of cytomegalovirus exposure and HLA in healthy donors. TCRdb keeps only in-frame clones here, not all; method: immunoSEQ multiplex PCR. The table lists some 98,000 clones, approximately 84% of them singletons. The sequenced material came from PBMCs. Every receptor here comes from a man aged 18 to 29 in good health and CMV-seropositive.

The gene calls are TRBV5-1 and TRBJ2-3, with 14 bases aligning to TRBD2. The length of the CDR3 is 19 residues. The J segment lost 2 bases and the V segment lost 0 bases, leaving 8 bases of the junction unmatched. Germline loops: CDR1 SGHRS, CDR2 YFSETQ. The CDR3 reads CASSLGGTSGGALTDTQYF. Here the CDR3 DNA reads TGCGCCAGCAGCTTGGGGGGGACTAGCGGGGGAGCCCTCACAGATACGCAGTATTTT.

The J gene is TRBJ2-1, the V gene TRBV9; D is possibly TRBD2 (6 bases). The germline V gene encodes CDR1 SGDLS and CDR2 YYNGEE. V gave up 0 bases and J gave up 8 bases, with 15 bases separating them. The CDR3 is made up of 15 amino acids. In DNA form, the CDR3 reads TGTGCCAGCAGCGTAGATCGGGGGAGGATGGATGAGCAGTTCTTC. Translating it yields CASSVDRGRMDEQFF.

The chain combines TRBV2 with TRBJ1-6; no definite D call. Trimming shortened V by 0 bases and J by 6 bases, and 12 bases separated the two germline ends. The CDR3 has 16 amino acids. Germline-derived CDR1 and CDR2 are SNHLY and FYNNEI. CDR3 bases: TGTGCCAGCAGTGAAGCCACTCAGGCGGGTAATTCACCCCTCCACTTT. It specifies CASSEATQAGNSPLHF.

The gene calls are TRBV6-5 and TRBJ2-2, with 9 nucleotides matching TRBD2. Germline V gene lookup returns CDR1 MNHEY and CDR2 SVGAGI. There are 14 residues in the CDR3. The V gene end was trimmed by 6 bases and the J gene end by 3 bases; junction bases not matched to a gene: 2. CDR3 nucleotides: TGTGCCAGCAGGTTAGCGGGAGACACCGGGGAGCTGTTTTTT. It is translated as CASRLAGDTGELFF.

This chain connects TRBV27 to TRBJ2-1, with 11 bases identical to TRBD2. CDR1 MNHEY and CDR2 SMNVEV come from the germline V gene (reference sequence). After removal of 5 bases from V and 10 bases from J, the junction contained 10 bases not matched to a gene. This CDR3 region has 15 residues. The CDR3 here is CASSIVAGGGQEQFF. CDR3 DNA: TGTGCCAGCAGTATAGTAGCGGGAGGGGGTCAGGAGCAGTTCTTC.

V gene TRBV5-1 combines with J gene TRBJ2-1; the match to TRBD1 covers 9 bases. The germline gives CDR1 SGHRS, CDR2 YFSETQ. The V and J ends lost 4 bases and 2 bases, in that order; junction bases with no gene match: 16. The CDR3 has 19 amino acids. The CDR3 reads CASSLTTGGNLGPYNEQFF. Here the CDR3 DNA reads TGCGCCAGCAGCCTCACGACAGGGGGGAACCTTGGTCCCTACAATGAGCAGTTCTTC.

The rearrangement links TRBV27 to TRBJ1-1; 8 bases line up with TRBD1. From germline, CDR1 is MNHEY and CDR2 SMNVEV (reference sequence). CDR3 length equals 20 residues. Losses at the gene ends were 3 bases for V and 6 bases for J; bases not matched to a gene: 24. The CDR3 loop reads CASSFSAGGSAPRREAEAFF. In DNA form, the CDR3 reads TGTGCCAGCAGTTTTTCGGCAGGGGGCTCGGCACCACGCCGAGAGGCTGAAGCTTTCTTT.

The V gene is TRBV9, the J gene TRBJ2-3; a possible D gene is TRBD2 (6 bases). The germline CDR1 and CDR2 sequences are SGDLS and YYNGEE. V was trimmed by 0 bases and J by 5 bases, leaving 16 bases between them. The CDR3 is 16 residues long. CDR3 nucleotide sequence: TGTGCCAGCAGCGTAGTTCCTAGCGACGTCCAAGATACGCAGTATTTT. Amino acids: CASSVVPSDVQDTQYF. Together with reference TRBV9 and TRBJ2-3, the CDR3 gives the full variable domain: DSGVTQTPKHLITATGQRVTLRCSPRSGDLSVYWYQQSLDQGLQFLIQYYNGEERAKGNILERFSAQQFPDLHSELNLSSLELGDSALYFCASSVVPSDVQDTQYFGPGTRLTVL.

CDR3 DNA sequence: TGTGCCAGCAGTGACACTAGACACCGACCCAACTACACTACTGAAGCTTTCTTT. Its protein product is CASSDTRHRPNYTTEAFF. The chain uses TRBV6-4 and TRBJ1-1; D unclear. CDR3 length: 18 amino acids. V lost 2 bases and J 5 bases, leaving 24 bases between the germline ends. Looked up from germline, CDR1 is MRHNA and CDR2 is SNTAGT.

The chain is built from TRBV7-3 and TRBJ2-2, with TRBD1 matching over 7 bases. This CDR3 region has 14 residues. Germline CDR1 reads SGHTA; CDR2 reads FQGTGA. The junction had 4 bases not matched to a gene; V was cut back by 2 bases and J by 7 bases. The CDR3 here is CASSLQGVSGELFF. For the CDR3, the DNA is TGTGCCAGCAGCTTACAGGGGGTCAGCGGGGAGCTGTTTTTT.

This clone was picked up a small number of times. The chain is built from TRBV7-6 and TRBJ2-2; the D gene is possibly TRBD2 (6 bases). Trimming removed 1 base from V and 6 bases from J, with 6 bases in between. CDR3 length: 13 amino acids. In germline, CDR1 is SGHVS, CDR2 FNYEAQ. The CDR3 here is CASSLGGAGELFF. DNA of the CDR3: TGTGCCAGCAGCTTAGGGGGGGCCGGGGAGCTGTTTTTT.

The rearrangement joins TRBV5-4 to TRBJ2-3, with TRBD2 identical over 10 bases. Germline CDR1 SGHNT, CDR2 YYREEE (reference sequence). The ends lost 4 bases at V and 1 base at J; junction bases unmatched: 9. The CDR3 totals 17 residues. CDR3 sequence (DNA): TGTGCCAGCAGCCCAACCGCCGGGACTAGCGGCACAGATACGCAGTATTTT. The encoded protein is CASSPTAGTSGTDTQYF.

This clone was seen once. The chain couples TRBV5-6 to TRBJ2-4; tentative D call: TRBD2 (5 bases). Germline lookup yields CDR1 SGHDT and CDR2 YYEEEE. The CDR3 is 13 amino acids. The germline V and J ends were trimmed by 4 bases and 9 bases, with 14 bases remaining between them. The chain's CDR3 is CASSPEVAGIQYF. In nucleotides, the CDR3 is TGTGCCAGCAGCCCGGAGGTTGCTGGCATTCAGTACTTC.

The chain carries TRBV6-1 and TRBJ2-3; TRBD1 agrees at 11 bases. The CDR3 runs to 16 residues. Germline lookup yields CDR1 MNHNS and CDR2 SASEGT. J lost 8 bases, V lost 2 bases, and 9 bases had no gene match. CDR3: CASSEIAGQGEGTQYF. CDR3 bases: TGTGCCAGCAGTGAAATCGCGGGACAGGGGGAAGGTACGCAGTATTTT.

This clone was detected a few times. The chain joins TRBV6-5 to TRBJ1-1; D gene unclear. Looked up from germline, CDR1 is MNHEY and CDR2 is SVGAGI. V gave up 7 bases and J gave up 0 bases, with 3 bases separating them. This CDR3 is 11 amino acids long. CDR3 region: CASTMNTEAFF. The CDR3 nucleotides are TGTGCCAGCACTATGAACACTGAAGCTTTCTTT.

This CDR3 is CASSSRFTGGDSPLHF. The CDR3 coding sequence is TGTGCCAGCAGCTCTCGTTTCACAGGGGGCGATTCACCCCTCCACTTT. The chain uses TRBV4-2 and TRBJ1-6; TRBD1 matches at 9 bases. Germline CDR1 LGHNA, CDR2 YNFKEQ. V shed 5 bases, J shed 8 bases, and the junction held 10 bases outside the gene matches. This CDR3 spans 16 amino acids.

This clone appeared a few times. This chain uses TRBV18 with TRBJ1-3; D might be TRBD1 (6 bases). The CDR3 spans 16 residues. V was pared by 2 bases and J by 0 bases, with 11 bases between. Germline V gene data show CDR1 as KGHSH and CDR2 as LQKENI. CDR3 nucleotides: TGTGCCAGCTCACCAGTGGACAGTTTCTCTGGAAACACCATATATTTT. It translates to CASSPVDSFSGNTIYF.

The chain is built from TRBV6-1 and TRBJ1-4; 7 positions agree with TRBD1. Germline trimming cut 6 bases from V and 10 bases from J; bases unmatched to any gene: 11. The CDR3 is 14 residues long. Germline CDR1 is MNHNS and CDR2 is SASEGT. CDR3 nucleotide sequence: TGTGCCAGCAGGGAGGGACAGTATTCGGGAAAACTGTTTTTT. Protein product: CASREGQYSGKLFF.

The chain couples TRBV6-5 to TRBJ2-5; a weak D match, TRBD1 (5 bases). The CDR3 is 15 residues long. Between the trimmed V and J ends, which lost 4 bases and 5 bases, there was a span of 17 bases. The germline V gene encodes CDR1 MNHEY and CDR2 SVGAGI. CDR3 sequence (DNA): TGTGCCAGCAGTTTCTCCGACAGCCGTACGGAGACCCAGTACTTC. Residues: CASSFSDSRTETQYF.

The V gene is TRBV28, the J gene TRBJ1-1, with 10 bases aligning to TRBD1. Unmatched junction bases numbered 4, after V lost 6 bases and J lost 3 bases. Germline CDR1 reads MDHEN; CDR2 reads SYDVKM. The CDR3 has 14 residues. CDR3: CASRPGQGYTEAFF. In nucleotides, the CDR3 is TGTGCCAGCAGACCGGGACAGGGGTACACTGAAGCTTTCTTT.

The chain carries TRBV5-1 and TRBJ1-5, with D unresolved. CDR3 length: 17 amino acids. Trimming pared 4 bases from V and 2 bases from J, leaving 19 bases between. The germline CDR1 and CDR2 sequences are SGHRS and YFSETQ. The CDR3 DNA reads as TGCGCCAGCAGCCTAGTTAAGAAAGTCTTCGGCAATCAGCCCCAGCATTTT. Its protein product is CASSLVKKVFGNQPQHF.

This chain connects TRBV7-2 to TRBJ2-1, with no clear D. Germline CDR1 is SGHTA and CDR2 is FQGNSA. CDR3 length equals 13 residues. V was clipped by 5 bases and J by 9 bases, with 14 bases between them. The CDR3 protein is CASSPDTLPEQFF. The CDR3 DNA is TGTGCCAGCAGCCCCGATACTTTACCTGAGCAGTTCTTC.

The rearrangement joins TRBV7-2 to TRBJ2-7; TRBD2 matches at 15 bases. V gave up 5 bases and J gave up 0 bases; unmatched junction bases: 11. The germline CDR1 and CDR2 sequences are SGHTA and FQGNSA. CDR3 size: 19 residues. This CDR3 reads CASSGPGLAGGRSSYEQYF. The CDR3 bases are TGTGCCAGCAGCGGCCCGGGACTAGCGGGGGGCCGAAGCTCCTACGAGCAGTACTTC.

The chain is built from TRBV7-3 and TRBJ1-1; 7 bases align to TRBD1. The CDR3 length is 15 residues. The V and J ends lost 2 bases and 6 bases, in that order; junction bases with no gene match: 9. Germline V lookup: CDR1 SGHTA, CDR2 FQGTGA. The chain's CDR3 is CASSLDRDSWAEAFF. Written as DNA, the CDR3 is TGTGCCAGCAGCTTAGATAGGGACAGTTGGGCTGAAGCTTTCTTT.